One TCR beta chain is described in this entry. This entry belongs to a study of blood T cell repertoires in COVID-19. Study context: T cells, B-cell-depleted T cells, or PBMCs provided the cDNA or gDNA that served as material.

Assay used: immunoSEQ multiplex PCR; TCRdb lists only in-frame clones, some missing. In the table there are about 190,000 clones, 84% of which are singletons. Sample: peripheral blood. This sequence originates from a woman in her 70s with active or convalescent COVID-19.

CDR3 DNA: TGCGCCAGCAGCCTCCGAACCGGGACAGGGTTCAATGGCTACACCTTC. It codes for CASSLRTGTGFNGYTF. The rearrangement links TRBV5-1 to TRBJ1-2, with TRBD1 identical over 9 bases. Germline CDR1 reads SGHRS; CDR2 reads YFSETQ. CDR3 length equals 16 residues. Trimming cost V 4 bases and J 6 bases; bases outside gene matches: 13.